This T cell receptor (beta chain) stems from a study of T-cell reconstitution after alpha-beta-depleted transplantation in children. The TCRbeta library was prepared with unique molecular identifiers. TCRdb ran MiXCR on the PCR reads and lists one entry per CDR3 protein. This sample yields approximately 630,000 distinct CDR3 sequences, of which 13% are seen a single time; 0.65% to 0.9% belongs to the top ten. The CDR3 sequence is 16 residues long. Trimming removed 5 bases at V and 1 base at J, with 16 bases between. Germline assignment: CDR1 SGHTA and CDR2 FQGNSA. This clonotype appeared a few times. The sequenced sample was PBMCs, obtained before TCRalphabeta/CD19-depleted stem cell transplant. The gene calls are TRBV7-2 and TRBJ2-3, with a weak D call TRBD2 (6 bases). The sequence came from a girl under 10 years old with congenital amegakaryocytic thrombocytopenia, due to receive a stem cell transplant. CDR3 region: CASSQAGTWGTDTQYF. In DNA, the CDR3 is TGTGCCAGCAGCCAAGCCGGGACTTGGGGCACAGATACGCAGTATTTT. Using reference TRBV7-2 and TRBJ2-3 for the parts outside the CDR3, the full variable domain is GAGVSQSPSNKVTEKGKDVELRCDPISGHTALYWYRQSLGQGLEFLIYFQGNSAPDKSGLPSDRFSAERTGGSVSTLTIQRTQQEDSAVYLCASSQAGTWGTDTQYFGPGTRLTVL.